These T cell receptor beta chains were read from a single sample in a study of T cells in Graves' hyperthyroidism and ophthalmopathy. MiXCR, applied by TCRdb to the multiplex PCR reads, yields one record per CDR3 protein. The sample carries roughly 380,000 distinct CDR3 sequences, over 11% recorded once. Sample: blood. The receptor source for this set is a woman aged 60-75 years with Graves' hyperthyroidism. Each CDR3 is given with its conserved first and last residue. Fields, in order: D gene, J gene, clone size, V gene, CDR3 protein, CDR3 DNA. The D gene is left open where the match is weak. Part of the rows lack a size; the others show once, few, many or a class for expanded clones.

d_call: TRBD2
j_call: TRBJ2-3
clone_size: many
v_call: TRBV6-1
cdr3_aa: CASSPGLAGSSTDTQYF
cdr3_nt: TGTGCCAGCAGTCCGGGACTAGCGGGGTCTAGCACAGATACGCAGTATTTT

d_call: TRBD1
j_call: TRBJ2-1
clone_size: .
v_call: TRBV12-5
cdr3_aa: CASKPGQGADEQFF
cdr3_nt: TGTGCTAGTAAACCGGGACAGGGGGCAGATGAGCAGTTCTTC

d_call: .
j_call: TRBJ2-1
clone_size: many
v_call: TRBV12-5
cdr3_aa: CASGLVAEGIYNEQFF
cdr3_nt: TGTGCTAGTGGTTTGGTAGCGGAAGGAATTTACAATGAGCAGTTCTTC

d_call: .
j_call: TRBJ2-2
clone_size: many
v_call: TRBV20-1
cdr3_aa: CSAGGHGTGELFF
cdr3_nt: TGCAGTGCAGGGGGGCATGGGACCGGGGAGCTGTTTTTT

d_call: .
j_call: TRBJ2-7
clone_size: many
v_call: TRBV7-9
cdr3_aa: CASSPGYMEQYF
cdr3_nt: TGTGCCAGCAGCCCGGGCTATATGGAGCAGTACTTC

d_call: TRBD1
j_call: TRBJ2-5
clone_size: .
v_call: TRBV29-1
cdr3_aa: CSVAGTGGKETQYF
cdr3_nt: TGCAGCGTAGCCGGGACAGGGGGCAAAGAGACCCAGTACTTC

d_call: TRBD1
j_call: TRBJ2-1
clone_size: many
v_call: TRBV13
cdr3_aa: CASRGQGADEQFF
cdr3_nt: TGTGCCAGCAGGGGACAGGGGGCAGATGAGCAGTTCTTC

d_call: .
j_call: TRBJ1-2
clone_size: .
v_call: TRBV2
cdr3_aa: CATTRGGYGYTF
cdr3_nt: TGTGCCACCACGCGGGGAGGCTATGGCTACACCTTC

d_call: TRBD1
j_call: TRBJ1-3
clone_size: few
v_call: TRBV6-5
cdr3_aa: CASSYSGTVSVGNTIYF
cdr3_nt: TGTGCCAGCAGTTACTCAGGGACAGTCTCCGTGGGAAACACCATATATTTT

d_call: TRBD1
j_call: TRBJ2-1
clone_size: .
v_call: TRBV27
cdr3_aa: CASSSRQGAPLDEQFF
cdr3_nt: TGTGCCAGCAGTTCCAGACAGGGCGCCCCTTTGGATGAGCAGTTCTTC

d_call: TRBD2
j_call: TRBJ2-1
clone_size: .
v_call: TRBV20-1
cdr3_aa: CSARGGGSGRNRNEQFF
cdr3_nt: TGCAGTGCTAGAGGCGGTGGTAGCGGGAGGAATCGGAATGAGCAGTTCTTC

d_call: TRBD2
j_call: TRBJ2-1
clone_size: many
v_call: TRBV12-3/TRBV12-4
cdr3_aa: CASSLMVAGDNEQFF
cdr3_nt: TGTGCCAGCAGTTTAATGGTAGCGGGTGACAATGAGCAGTTCTTC

d_call: .
j_call: TRBJ2-4
clone_size: .
v_call: TRBV7-9
cdr3_aa: CASRTPRAGYLAKNIQYF
cdr3_nt: TGTGCCAGCAGGACTCCCAGGGCGGGCTACTTAGCCAAAAACATTCAGTACTTC

d_call: TRBD1
j_call: TRBJ2-1
clone_size: many
v_call: TRBV11-3
cdr3_aa: CASRRDRSYNEQFF
cdr3_nt: TGTGCCAGCCGGAGGGACAGGAGCTACAATGAGCAGTTCTTC

d_call: .
j_call: TRBJ2-5
clone_size: many
v_call: TRBV7-2
cdr3_aa: CASSPGSTKETQYF
cdr3_nt: TGTGCCAGCAGCCCTGGGTCCACGAAAGAGACCCAGTACTTC

d_call: TRBD1
j_call: TRBJ2-7
clone_size: .
v_call: TRBV19
cdr3_aa: CASSLRGQVAYEQYF
cdr3_nt: TGTGCCAGTAGTCTCAGGGGACAGGTAGCCTACGAGCAGTACTTC

d_call: TRBD1
j_call: TRBJ1-2
clone_size: .
v_call: TRBV19
cdr3_aa: CASSTQGGAYGYTF
cdr3_nt: TGTGCCAGTAGTACCCAGGGGGGGGCGTATGGCTACACCTTC

d_call: TRBD2
j_call: TRBJ2-4
clone_size: .
v_call: TRBV19
cdr3_aa: CASSIGRKLAELAKNIQYF
cdr3_nt: TGTGCCAGTAGTATCGGGAGAAAACTAGCGGAGCTAGCCAAAAACATTCAGTACTTC

d_call: .
j_call: TRBJ2-1
clone_size: many
v_call: TRBV7-9
cdr3_aa: CASSAQGGQEQFF
cdr3_nt: TGTGCCAGCAGCGCCCAGGGGGGGCAAGAGCAGTTCTTC

d_call: .
j_call: TRBJ1-5
clone_size: .
v_call: TRBV19
cdr3_aa: CASSPREAQPQHF
cdr3_nt: TGTGCCAGTAGTCCCCGGGAGGCTCAGCCCCAGCATTTT

d_call: TRBD2
j_call: TRBJ2-1
clone_size: many
v_call: TRBV12-3/TRBV12-4
cdr3_aa: CASREAGTRIHEQFF
cdr3_nt: TGTGCCAGCAGGGAGGCCGGGACTAGGATACATGAGCAGTTCTTC

d_call: .
j_call: TRBJ2-2
clone_size: few
v_call: TRBV11-2
cdr3_aa: CASSLWLAEIANTGELFF
cdr3_nt: TGTGCCAGCAGCCTCTGGCTAGCCGAGATTGCGAACACCGGGGAGCTGTTTTTT

d_call: .
j_call: TRBJ2-3
clone_size: many
v_call: TRBV5-1
cdr3_aa: CASSGGASPTDTQYF
cdr3_nt: TGCGCCAGCAGCGGTGGGGCTAGTCCCACAGATACGCAGTATTTT

d_call: TRBD2
j_call: TRBJ2-1
clone_size: many
v_call: TRBV7-8
cdr3_aa: CASSSRLPSGGFDEQFF
cdr3_nt: TGTGCCAGCAGCTCGCGTCTCCCCTCGGGGGGATTCGATGAGCAGTTCTTC

d_call: TRBD1
j_call: TRBJ2-7
clone_size: many
v_call: TRBV7-2
cdr3_aa: CASSLSYRDSYEQYF
cdr3_nt: TGTGCCAGCAGCTTATCGTACCGGGACAGCTACGAGCAGTACTTC